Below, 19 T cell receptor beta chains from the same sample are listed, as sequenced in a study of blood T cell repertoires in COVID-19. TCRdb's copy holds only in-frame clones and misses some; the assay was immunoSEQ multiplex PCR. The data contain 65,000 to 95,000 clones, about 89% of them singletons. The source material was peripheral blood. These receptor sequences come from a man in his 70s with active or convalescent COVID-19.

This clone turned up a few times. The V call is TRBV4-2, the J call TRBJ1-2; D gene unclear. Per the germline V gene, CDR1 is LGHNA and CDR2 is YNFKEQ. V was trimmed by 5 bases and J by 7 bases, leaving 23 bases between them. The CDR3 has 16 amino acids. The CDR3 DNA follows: TGTGCCAGCAGCTCAGAATCCGGGATCCGTTCCCCTGGCTACACCTTC. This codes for CASSSESGIRSPGYTF.

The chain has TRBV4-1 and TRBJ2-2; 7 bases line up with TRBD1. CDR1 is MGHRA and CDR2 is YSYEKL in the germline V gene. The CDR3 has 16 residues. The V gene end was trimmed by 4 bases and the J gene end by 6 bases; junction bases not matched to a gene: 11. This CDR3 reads CASSRGAQGKPGELFF. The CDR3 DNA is TGCGCCAGCAGCCGAGGGGCACAGGGGAAGCCCGGGGAGCTGTTTTTT.

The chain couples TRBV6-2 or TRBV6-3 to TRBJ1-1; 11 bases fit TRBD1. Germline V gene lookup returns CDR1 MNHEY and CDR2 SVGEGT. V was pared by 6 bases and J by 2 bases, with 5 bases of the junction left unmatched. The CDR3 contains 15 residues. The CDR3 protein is CASSPGTGGNTEAFF. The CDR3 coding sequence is TGTGCCAGCAGCCCCGGGACAGGGGGAAACACTGAAGCTTTCTTT.

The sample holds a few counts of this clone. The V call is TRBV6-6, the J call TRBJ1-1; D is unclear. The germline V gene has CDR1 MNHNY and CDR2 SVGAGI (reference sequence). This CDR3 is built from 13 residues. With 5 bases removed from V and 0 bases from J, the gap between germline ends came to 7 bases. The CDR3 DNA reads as TGTGCCAGCAGTAAATTTATGAACACTGAAGCTTTCTTT. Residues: CASSKFMNTEAFF.

CDR3 loop: CASSLRASGGGHNEQFF. CDR3 bases: TGTGCCAGCTCACTAAGGGCCTCCGGGGGGGGACACAATGAGCAGTTCTTC. This chain uses TRBV18 with TRBJ2-1, with 8 bases lining up with TRBD2. CDR3 length: 17 residues. V shed 4 bases and J 5 bases; nucleotides not matched to a gene: 13. The germline V gene has CDR1 KGHSH and CDR2 LQKENI.

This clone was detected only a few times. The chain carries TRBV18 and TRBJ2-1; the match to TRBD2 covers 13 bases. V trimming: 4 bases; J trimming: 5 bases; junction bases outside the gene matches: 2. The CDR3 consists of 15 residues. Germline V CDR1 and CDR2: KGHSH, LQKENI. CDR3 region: CASSLGLAGDNEQFF. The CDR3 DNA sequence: TGTGCCAGCTCACTCGGACTAGCGGGGGACAATGAGCAGTTCTTC.

CDR3 in DNA: TGTGCCAGCAGTTACTACACAGGGGGCGACTCCGGGGAGCTGTTTTTT. This encodes CASSYYTGGDSGELFF. The chain carries TRBV6-5 and TRBJ2-2; 9 nucleotides line up with TRBD1. Germline V CDR1 and CDR2: MNHEY, SVGAGI. V lost 1 base to trimming and J lost 6 bases; unmatched junction nucleotides: 6. The CDR3 consists of 16 residues.

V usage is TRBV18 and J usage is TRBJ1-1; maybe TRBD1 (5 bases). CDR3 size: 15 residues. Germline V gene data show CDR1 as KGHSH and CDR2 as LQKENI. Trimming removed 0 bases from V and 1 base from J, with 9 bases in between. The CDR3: CASSPPPGGNTEAFF. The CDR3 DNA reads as TGTGCCAGCTCACCACCCCCCGGGGGGAACACTGAAGCTTTCTTT.

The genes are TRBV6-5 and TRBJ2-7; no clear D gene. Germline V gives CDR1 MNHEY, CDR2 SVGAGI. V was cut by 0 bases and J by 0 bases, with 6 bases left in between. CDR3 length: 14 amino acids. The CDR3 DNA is TGTGCCAGCAGTTACTCAACGAGCTCCTACGAGCAGTACTTC. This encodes CASSYSTSSYEQYF.

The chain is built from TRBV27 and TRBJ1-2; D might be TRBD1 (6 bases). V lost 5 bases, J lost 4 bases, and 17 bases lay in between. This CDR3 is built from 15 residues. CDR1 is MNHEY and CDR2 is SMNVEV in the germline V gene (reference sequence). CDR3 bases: TGTGCCAGCAGTCCCCGGGGGGGCAACCTCTATGGCTACACCTTC. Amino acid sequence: CASSPRGGNLYGYTF.

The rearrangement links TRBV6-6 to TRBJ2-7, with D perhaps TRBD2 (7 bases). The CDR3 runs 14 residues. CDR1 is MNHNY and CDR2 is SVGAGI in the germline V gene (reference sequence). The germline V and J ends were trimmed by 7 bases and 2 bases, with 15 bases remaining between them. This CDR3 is CASKEGGWTYEQYF. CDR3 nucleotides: TGTGCCAGCAAAGAGGGGGGGTGGACCTACGAGCAGTACTTC.

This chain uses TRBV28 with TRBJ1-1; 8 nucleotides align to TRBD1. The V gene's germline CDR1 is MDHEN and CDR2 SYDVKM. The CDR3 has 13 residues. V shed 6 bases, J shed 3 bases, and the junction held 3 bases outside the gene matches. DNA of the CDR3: TGTGCCAGCAGGGGACAGGTTGACACTGAAGCTTTCTTT. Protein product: CASRGQVDTEAFF.

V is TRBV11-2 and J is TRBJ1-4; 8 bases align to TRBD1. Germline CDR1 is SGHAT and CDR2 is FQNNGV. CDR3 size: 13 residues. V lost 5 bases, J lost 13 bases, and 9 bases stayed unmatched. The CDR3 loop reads CASSPKGDRILFF. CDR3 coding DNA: TGTGCCAGCAGCCCAAAGGGGGACAGGATACTGTTTTTT.

The CDR3 protein is CASSARGYEQYF. DNA of the CDR3: TGTGCCAGCAGCGCACGGGGGTACGAGCAGTACTTC. This sequence joins TRBV9 and TRBJ2-7, with D perhaps matching TRBD2 (6 bases). The CDR3 covers 12 residues. The V gene lost 3 bases and the J gene lost 4 bases, with 8 bases spanning the gap. The germline V gene encodes CDR1 SGDLS and CDR2 YYNGEE.

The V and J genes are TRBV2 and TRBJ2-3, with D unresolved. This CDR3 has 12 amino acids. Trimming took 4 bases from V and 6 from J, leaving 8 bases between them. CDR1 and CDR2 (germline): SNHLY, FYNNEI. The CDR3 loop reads CASSGSWDTQYF. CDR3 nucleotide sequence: TGTGCCAGCAGTGGTAGCTGGGATACGCAGTATTTT.

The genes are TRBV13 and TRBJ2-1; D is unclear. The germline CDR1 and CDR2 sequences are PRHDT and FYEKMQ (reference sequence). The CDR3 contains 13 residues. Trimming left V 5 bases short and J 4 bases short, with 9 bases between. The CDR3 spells CASSAASYNEQFF. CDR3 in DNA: TGTGCCAGCAGCGCCGCTAGTTACAATGAGCAGTTCTTC. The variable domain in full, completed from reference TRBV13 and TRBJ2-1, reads AAGVIQSPRHLIKEKRETATLKCYPIPRHDTVYWYQQGPGQDPQFLISFYEKMQSDKGSIPDRFSAQQFSDYHSELNMSSLELGDSALYFCASSAASYNEQFFGPGTRLTVL.

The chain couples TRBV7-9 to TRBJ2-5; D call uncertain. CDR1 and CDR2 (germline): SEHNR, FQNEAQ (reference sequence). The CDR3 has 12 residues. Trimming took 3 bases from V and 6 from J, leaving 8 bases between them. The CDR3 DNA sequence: TGTGCCAGCAGCTTTGGTGGGCAGACCCAGTACTTC. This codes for CASSFGGQTQYF.

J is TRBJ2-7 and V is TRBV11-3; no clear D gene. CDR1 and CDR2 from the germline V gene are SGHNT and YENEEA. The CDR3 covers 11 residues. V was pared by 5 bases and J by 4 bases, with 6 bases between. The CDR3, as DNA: TGTGCCAGCAGCCTGCAGTACGAGCAGTACTTC. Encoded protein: CASSLQYEQYF.

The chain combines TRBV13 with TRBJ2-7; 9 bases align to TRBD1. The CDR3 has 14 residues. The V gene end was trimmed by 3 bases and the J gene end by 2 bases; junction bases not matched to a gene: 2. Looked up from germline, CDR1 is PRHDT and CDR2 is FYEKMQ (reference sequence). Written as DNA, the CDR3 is TGTGCCAGCAGCTTGGGACAGGGACCCTACGAGCAGTACTTC. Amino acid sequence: CASSLGQGPYEQYF. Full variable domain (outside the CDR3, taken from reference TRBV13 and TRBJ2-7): AAGVIQSPRHLIKEKRETATLKCYPIPRHDTVYWYQQGPGQDPQFLISFYEKMQSDKGSIPDRFSAQQFSDYHSELNMSSLELGDSALYFCASSLGQGPYEQYFGPGTRLTVT.